This T cell receptor beta chain was profiled in a study of siplizumab effects on memory and regulatory T cells. Study conclusions and caveats: Contribution to the alloresponse seemed major for naive T cells, which also seemed more diverse than memory cells. Alloreactive sequences whose origin lay in unstimulated CD4+ memory cells were significantly reduced by siplizumab.

Using immunoSEQ multiplex PCR, the repertoire was profiled, and TCRdb retains in-frame clones only, with some absent. Altogether approximately 52,000 clones are present, 95% to 97% being singletons, with the ten largest covering around 0.66%. This clone was counted a single time. Its antigen is unidentified. This CDR3 spans 15 amino acids. Deletions cut 3 bases from V and 5 bases from J, with 15 bases between. Germline CDR1 and CDR2: SGHNT and YYREEE (reference sequence). Sequencing input: naive CD4+ T cells sorted from blood. This receptor was taken from a human donor in good health. The V and J genes are TRBV5-4 and TRBJ2-1; possibly TRBD1 or TRBD2 for D (5 bases each). In DNA form, the CDR3 reads TGTGCCAGCAGCTCAATCGGGACCACGCACAATGAGCAGTTCTTC. Encoded protein: CASSSIGTTHNEQFF.